The rows below give T cell receptor beta chains drawn from one sample of a study of shared clonotypes between healthy human individuals. This table comes from immunoSEQ multiplex PCR, and its TCRdb copy is limited to in-frame clones, with some not included. This sample yields just over 2,000,000 clones, of which 85% to 95% are seen a single time; around 1.1% belongs to the top ten. The specimen sequenced was naive CD8+ T cells sorted from blood. These TCRs come from a man younger than 35 in good health. Both conserved end residues are part of each CDR3. D genes are given only for firm matches. Clone size is shown for a subset of rows, as once, few, many or a class of expanded clone.

CDR3aa: CASSLPKELAGGRETQYF; CDR3nt: TGTGCCAGCAGCCTGCCAAAGGAGCTAGCGGGGGGGCGAGAGACCCAGTACTTC; j_gene: TRBJ2-5; d_gene: TRBD2; v_gene: TRBV7-6; abundance: -
CDR3aa: CASSLGQDSYEQYF; CDR3nt: TGTGCCAGCAGCTTAGGACAGGACTCCTACGAGCAGTACTTC; j_gene: TRBJ2-7; d_gene: -; v_gene: TRBV13; abundance: -
CDR3aa: CASSSPGGISELLYGYTF; CDR3nt: TGTGCCAGCAGCTCCCCTGGGGGTATAAGTGAGCTCCTCTATGGCTACACCTTC; j_gene: TRBJ1-2; d_gene: -; v_gene: TRBV7-9; abundance: -
CDR3aa: CSARGKGNKFF; CDR3nt: TGCAGTGCTAGAGGTAAGGGGAATAAGTTCTTC; j_gene: TRBJ2-1; d_gene: -; v_gene: TRBV20-1; abundance: once
CDR3aa: CATSRDQASGDLSYF; CDR3nt: TGTGCCACCAGCAGAGATCAGGCTAGCGGGGACCTGTCGTACTTC; j_gene: TRBJ2-5; d_gene: TRBD2; v_gene: TRBV15; abundance: -
CDR3aa: CASSISGSSYNEQFF; CDR3nt: TGTGCCAGTAGTATTAGCGGGAGCTCCTACAATGAGCAGTTCTTC; j_gene: TRBJ2-1; d_gene: TRBD2; v_gene: TRBV19; abundance: -
CDR3aa: CATSYQAANTEAFF; CDR3nt: TGTGCCACCAGCTACCAGGCCGCCAACACTGAAGCTTTCTTT; j_gene: TRBJ1-1; d_gene: -; v_gene: TRBV15; abundance: -
CDR3aa: CASSVGQSSGNTIYF; CDR3nt: TGTGCCAGCAGCGTGGGACAATCCTCTGGAAACACCATATATTTT; j_gene: TRBJ1-3; d_gene: -; v_gene: TRBV9; abundance: -
CDR3aa: CASSFNQGEQFF; CDR3nt: TGTGCCAGCAGCTTCAATCAAGGAGAGCAGTTCTTC; j_gene: TRBJ2-1; d_gene: -; v_gene: TRBV9; abundance: -
CDR3aa: CASSQGTDIQETQYF; CDR3nt: TGTGCCAGCAGCCAAGGGACAGACATACAAGAGACCCAGTACTTC; j_gene: TRBJ2-5; d_gene: TRBD1; v_gene: TRBV11-2; abundance: -
CDR3aa: CASNKGVDEQFF; CDR3nt: TGTGCCAGCAATAAAGGGGTCGATGAGCAGTTCTTC; j_gene: TRBJ2-1; d_gene: -; v_gene: TRBV9; abundance: -
CDR3aa: CAWSFSAGIEQYF; CDR3nt: TGTGCCTGGAGCTTCTCTGCAGGCATCGAGCAGTACTTC; j_gene: TRBJ2-7; d_gene: -; v_gene: TRBV30; abundance: once
CDR3aa: CASSSLGGTNTGELFF; CDR3nt: TGCGCCAGCAGCTCCTTAGGGGGAACGAACACCGGGGAGCTGTTTTTT; j_gene: TRBJ2-2; d_gene: -; v_gene: TRBV5-1; abundance: -
CDR3aa: CASSLGPQGAVKETQYF; CDR3nt: TGTGCCAGCAGCTTAGGTCCCCAGGGGGCAGTAAAAGAGACCCAGTACTTC; j_gene: TRBJ2-5; d_gene: TRBD1; v_gene: TRBV13; abundance: -
CDR3aa: CASSQAEGLVVDEQYF; CDR3nt: TGTGCCAGCAGCCAAGCCGAGGGACTAGTGGTTGACGAGCAGTACTTC; j_gene: TRBJ2-7; d_gene: TRBD2; v_gene: TRBV4-2; abundance: -
CDR3aa: CASSPIGGYEQYF; CDR3nt: TGTGCCAGCAGCCCCATCGGGGGCTACGAGCAGTACTTC; j_gene: TRBJ2-7; d_gene: -; v_gene: TRBV5-4; abundance: -
CDR3aa: CASSSILAGGNEQFF; CDR3nt: TGTGCCAGCAGTTCGATTTTAGCGGGTGGGAATGAGCAGTTCTTC; j_gene: TRBJ2-1; d_gene: TRBD2; v_gene: TRBV6-5; abundance: -
CDR3aa: CASSEDIAGEHYEQYF; CDR3nt: TGTGCCAGCAGTGAAGACATTGCGGGGGAGCACTACGAGCAGTACTTC; j_gene: TRBJ2-7; d_gene: TRBD2; v_gene: TRBV6-1; abundance: -
CDR3aa: CASRMTGNTEAFF; CDR3nt: TGTGCCAGCAGAATGACGGGAAACACTGAAGCTTTCTTT; j_gene: TRBJ1-1; d_gene: -; v_gene: TRBV5-6; abundance: -
CDR3aa: CASSLVALASKAYEQYF; CDR3nt: TGTGCCAGCAGCTTAGTTGCTCTTGCCAGCAAAGCCTACGAGCAGTACTTC; j_gene: TRBJ2-7; d_gene: -; v_gene: TRBV7-9; abundance: -
CDR3aa: CASSQGLATDTQYF; CDR3nt: TGCGCCAGCAGCCAAGGACTAGCGACAGATACGCAGTATTTT; j_gene: TRBJ2-3; d_gene: TRBD2; v_gene: TRBV4-1; abundance: -
CDR3aa: CASSFTGTGVQETQYF; CDR3nt: TGTGCCAGCAGTTTCACCGGGACAGGGGTTCAAGAGACCCAGTACTTC; j_gene: TRBJ2-5; d_gene: TRBD1; v_gene: TRBV13; abundance: once